A single sample is the source of the 23 T cell receptor beta chains below, sequenced in a study of shared clonotypes between healthy human individuals. Produced via immunoSEQ multiplex PCR; TCRdb's table is partial and in-frame only. Among approximately 2.5 million clones listed, 80% to 95% were seen once. Sequencing was performed on naive CD4+ T cells from PBMCs. Subset given: CD45RA+ positively selected. All receptors come from a man between 18 and 29 years old in good health. Some clones in this sample may be carry-over from other donors' samples.

This rearrangement joins TRBV28 to TRBJ1-5; 7 nucleotides align to TRBD1. Germline assignment: CDR1 MDHEN and CDR2 SYDVKM. This CDR3 spans 15 amino acids. CDR3 loop: CANGQGGYSNQPQHF. For the CDR3, the DNA is TGTGCAAACGGCCAGGGGGGTTATAGCAATCAGCCCCAGCATTTT.

This clone showed up just once. The chain links TRBV15 to TRBJ2-7; D ambiguous. V was shortened by 0 bases and J by 6 bases, with 9 bases between the two germline ends. Germline V gene data show CDR1 as LNHNV and CDR2 as YYDKDF (reference sequence). CDR3 size: 13 residues. In DNA form, the CDR3 reads TGTGCCACCAGCAGAGATCCTACGGCCGAGCAGTACTTC. Translated, it gives CATSRDPTAEQYF.

Of note for this clone: At the DNA level, this CDR3 is encoded by other sequences in the same sample as well. The chain joins TRBV18 to TRBJ1-1; no definite D call. CDR3 length: 13 residues. Germline loops: CDR1 KGHSH, CDR2 LQKENI. The ends were cut back, 3 bases at V and 1 base at J, with 6 bases in the middle. The CDR3 region is CASSPMGNTEAFF. The CDR3 DNA sequence: TGTGCCAGCTCACCTATGGGGAACACTGAAGCTTTCTTT.

The V and J genes are TRBV4-2 and TRBJ2-2; weak D call: TRBD1 (5 bases). This CDR3 contains 16 residues. V was clipped by 1 base and J by 1 base, with 10 bases between them. The V gene's germline CDR1 is LGHNA and CDR2 YNFKEQ. The CDR3: CASSQGRQGNTGELFF. The CDR3 DNA reads TGTGCCAGCAGCCAAGGGCGGCAGGGGAACACCGGGGAGCTGTTTTTT.

The V gene is TRBV18, the J gene TRBJ1-1; possible D gene TRBD1, 5 bases. This CDR3 comprises 14 residues. Germline lookup yields CDR1 KGHSH and CDR2 LQKENI. V was pared by 5 bases and J by 1 base, with 11 bases between. CDR3 nucleotide sequence: TGTGCCAGCTCAACAACAACAGGGAACACTGAAGCTTTCTTT. It yields the protein CASSTTTGNTEAFF.

This chain uses TRBV7-2 with TRBJ1-4, with 9 bases lining up with TRBD1. CDR1 and CDR2 from the germline V gene are SGHTA and FQGNSA. The CDR3 totals 16 residues. V was pared by 5 bases and J by 8 bases, with 12 bases of the junction left unmatched. The CDR3 sequence: CASSPQWGQGGEKLFF. CDR3 nucleotide sequence: TGTGCCAGCAGCCCCCAGTGGGGACAGGGTGGAGAAAAACTGTTTTTT.

The V call is TRBV20-1, the J call TRBJ2-5, with a possible D match to TRBD2 (5 bases). This CDR3 contains 11 residues. V shed 2 bases and J shed 5 bases, with 6 bases lying between them. Germline assignment: CDR1 DFQATT and CDR2 SNEGSKA (reference sequence). The CDR3: CSARPGETQYF. CDR3 bases: TGCAGTGCTAGACCGGGGGAGACCCAGTACTTC.

The J gene is TRBJ2-7, the V gene TRBV28, with TRBD2 matching over 13 bases. V was pared by 5 bases and J by 0 bases, with 7 bases of the junction left unmatched. The CDR3 consists of 17 residues. CDR1 and CDR2 from the germline V gene are MDHEN and SYDVKM. This chain's CDR3 is CASSPQGLAGSSYEQYF. CDR3 sequence (DNA): TGTGCCAGCAGTCCCCAGGGACTAGCGGGGAGCTCCTACGAGCAGTACTTC.

There are a few counts of this clone. This rearrangement joins TRBV28 to TRBJ1-2; D not certain. This CDR3 spans 14 amino acids. V lost 6 bases and J lost 4, with 15 bases in between. Germline values: CDR1 MDHEN, CDR2 SYDVKM. The CDR3 coding sequence is TGTGCCAGCAGCCGATGGGAGTCGGGCTATGGCTACACCTTC. Its protein product is CASSRWESGYGYTF.

This rearrangement joins TRBV9 to TRBJ2-6, with D unclear. The germline gives CDR1 SGDLS, CDR2 YYNGEE. V lost 4 bases to trimming and J lost 0 bases, with 5 bases between them. This CDR3 contains 14 residues. The CDR3 region has the DNA TGTGCCAGCAGCCCCACCTCTGGGGCCAACGTCCTGACTTTC. The encoded protein is CASSPTSGANVLTF.

V is TRBV7-6 and J is TRBJ2-7; 8 positions agree with TRBD1. Looked up from germline, CDR1 is SGHVS and CDR2 is FNYEAQ. The CDR3 consists of 16 residues. J was trimmed by 3 bases and V by 1 base; bases with no gene match: 8. The CDR3 DNA reads TGTGCCAGCAGCTTAGGGCTTGGGGGGACAGGCTACGAGCAGTACTTC. It is translated as CASSLGLGGTGYEQYF.

The chain employs TRBV6-1 and TRBJ1-3; D gene unclear. CDR3 length: 14 residues. The germline CDR1 and CDR2 sequences are MNHNS and SASEGT. Trimming stripped 8 bases from V and 0 bases from J, with 11 bases between. The CDR3 loop is CASQAGSSGNTIYF. The CDR3 region has the DNA TGTGCCAGCCAAGCAGGCAGCTCTGGAAACACCATATATTTT.

J is TRBJ2-1 and V is TRBV18; D is unclear. Per germline, CDR1 KGHSH and CDR2 LQKENI. This CDR3 has 14 amino acids. The V and J ends lost 3 bases and 2 bases respectively, with 8 bases between them. The CDR3 coding sequence is TGTGCCAGCTCACCTGTACAGCCCTACAATGAGCAGTTCTTC. Encoded protein: CASSPVQPYNEQFF.

Only one count was recorded for this clone. The chain carries TRBV10-1 and TRBJ2-7; D is unclear. The ends were cut back, 0 bases at V and 5 bases at J, with 8 bases in the middle. The CDR3 is 13 residues long. The germline gives CDR1 WNHNN, CDR2 SYGVQD (reference sequence). CDR3: CASSESWGNEQYF. DNA of the CDR3: TGCGCCAGCAGTGAGTCATGGGGAAACGAGCAGTACTTC.

The chain uses TRBV5-6 and TRBJ2-3; 8 bases align to TRBD1. This CDR3 comprises 14 residues. V gave up 4 bases and J gave up 4 bases; unmatched junction bases: 5. Germline CDR1 and CDR2: SGHDT and YYEEEE. CDR3 sequence (DNA): TGTGCCAGCAGCGCGGACAGGGTCCCAGATACGCAGTATTTT. Translated, it gives CASSADRVPDTQYF.

The chain couples TRBV6-5 to TRBJ1-1; the match to TRBD1 covers 8 bases. The V and J ends lost 4 bases and 1 base, in that order; junction bases with no gene match: 8. This CDR3 has 16 amino acids. CDR1 and CDR2 (germline): MNHEY, SVGAGI. CDR3 DNA: TGTGCCAGCAGTTCCCCCCGGACAGGGTCGAACACTGAAGCTTTCTTT. This sequence encodes CASSSPRTGSNTEAFF.

This clone has only one observation. V and J are TRBV5-1 and TRBJ2-3; the D is unclear. The CDR3 spans 12 residues. The V gene's germline CDR1 is SGHRS and CDR2 YFSETQ. V was cut by 7 bases and J by 4 bases, with 10 bases left in between. CDR3 sequence (DNA): TGCGCCAGCGGAACAGTACCAGATACGCAGTATTTT. This sequence encodes CASGTVPDTQYF.

The J gene is TRBJ2-5, the V gene TRBV7-8; TRBD2 matches at 9 bases. Germline lookup yields CDR1 SGHVS and CDR2 FQNEAQ. V lost 5 bases, J lost 2 bases, and 9 bases stayed unmatched. The CDR3 sequence is 16 residues long. CDR3 loop: CASSVTSGWRQETQYF. The DNA of the CDR3 is TGTGCCAGCAGCGTAACTAGCGGGTGGAGGCAAGAGACCCAGTACTTC.

The chain employs TRBV28 and TRBJ2-4; 7 bases fit TRBD1. Trimming at V came to 4 bases and at J to 0 bases, leaving 3 bases not matched to a gene. There are 15 residues in the CDR3. Germline V gene sequence: CDR1 MDHEN, CDR2 SYDVKM. The CDR3 protein is CASSWDSLAKNIQYF. Here the CDR3 DNA reads TGTGCCAGCAGTTGGGACAGCCTAGCCAAAAACATTCAGTACTTC.

The chain is built from TRBV9 and TRBJ1-1; D is uncertain. The CDR3 extends over 14 amino acids. CDR1 is SGDLS and CDR2 is YYNGEE in the germline V gene. V was clipped by 4 bases and J by 10 bases, with 20 bases between them. CDR3 nucleotide sequence: TGTGCCAGCAGCCTGGCTCTGAATTCACTGGGAGCTTTCTTT. It translates to CASSLALNSLGAFF.

The chain is built from TRBV7-3 and TRBJ2-7, with D possibly TRBD1 on 5 matching bases. Trimming removed 5 bases at V and 8 bases at J, with 10 bases between. Per germline, CDR1 SGHTA and CDR2 FQGTGA. The CDR3 extends over 11 amino acids. In DNA form, the CDR3 reads TGTGCCAGCAGCACCAGGGCTAAGCAGTACTTC. Translated: CASSTRAKQYF.

The chain links TRBV7-2 to TRBJ1-1; tentatively, D is TRBD1 (5 bases). There are 14 residues in the CDR3. The germline CDR1 and CDR2 sequences are SGHTA and FQGNSA. The V end was cut by 4 bases, the J end by 1 base, with 10 bases between. CDR3 loop: CASSSEGRNTEAFF. In DNA form, the CDR3 reads TGTGCCAGCAGCTCGGAGGGGCGGAACACTGAAGCTTTCTTT.

This clone occurred once. V gene TRBV5-4 combines with J gene TRBJ1-1; D gene ambiguous. This CDR3 spans 15 amino acids. With 0 bases removed from V and 4 bases from J, the gap between germline ends came to 13 bases. Germline V lookup: CDR1 SGHNT, CDR2 YYREEE (reference sequence). Here the CDR3 DNA reads TGTGCCAGCAGCTTGGTCGGTGTCGCGGCCACTGAAGCTTTCTTT. It specifies CASSLVGVAATEAFF.